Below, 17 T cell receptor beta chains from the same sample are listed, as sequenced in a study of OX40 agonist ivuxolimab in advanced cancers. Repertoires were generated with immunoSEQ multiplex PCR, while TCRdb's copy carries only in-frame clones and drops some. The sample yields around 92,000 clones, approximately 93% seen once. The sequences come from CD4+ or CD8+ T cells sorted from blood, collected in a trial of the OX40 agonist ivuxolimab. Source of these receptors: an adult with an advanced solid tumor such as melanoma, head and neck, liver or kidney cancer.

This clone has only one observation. DNA for the CDR3: TGCGCCAGCAGCCAAGATCTTCCGATCTCCTACAATGAGCAGTTCTTC. It encodes CASSQDLPISYNEQFF. This chain joins TRBV4-3 and TRBJ2-1; no reliable D call. Germline CDR1 and CDR2: LGHNA and YSLEER. Deletions cut 0 bases from V and 0 bases from J, with 9 bases between. There are 16 residues in the CDR3.

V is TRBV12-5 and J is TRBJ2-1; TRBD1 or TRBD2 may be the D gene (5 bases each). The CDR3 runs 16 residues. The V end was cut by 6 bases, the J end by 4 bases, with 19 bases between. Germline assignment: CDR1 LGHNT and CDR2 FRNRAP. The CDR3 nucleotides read TGTGCTAGTGGCCCAACCACCGGGGCAGCTTACAATGAGCAGTTCTTC. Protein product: CASGPTTGAAYNEQFF.

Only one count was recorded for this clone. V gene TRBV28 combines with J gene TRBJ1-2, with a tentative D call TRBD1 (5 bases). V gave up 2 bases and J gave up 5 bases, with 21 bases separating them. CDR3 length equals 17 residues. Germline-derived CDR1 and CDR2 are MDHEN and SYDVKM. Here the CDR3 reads CASSLPPRRDLGYGYTF. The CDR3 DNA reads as TGTGCCAGCAGTTTACCCCCCCGCAGGGATTTAGGGTATGGCTACACCTTC.

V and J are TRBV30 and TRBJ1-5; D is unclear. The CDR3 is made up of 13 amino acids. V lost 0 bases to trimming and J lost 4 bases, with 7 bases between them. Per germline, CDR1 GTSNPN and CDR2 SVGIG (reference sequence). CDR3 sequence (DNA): TGTGCCTGGAGTGTAACACCTAATCAGCCCCAGCATTTT. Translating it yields CAWSVTPNQPQHF.

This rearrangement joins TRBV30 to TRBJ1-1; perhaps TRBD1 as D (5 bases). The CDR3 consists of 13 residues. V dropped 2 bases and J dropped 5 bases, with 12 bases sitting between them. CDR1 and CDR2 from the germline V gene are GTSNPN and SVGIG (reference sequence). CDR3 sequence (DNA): TGTGCCTGGAGTAGGCAGGGTGGGACTGAAGCTTTCTTT. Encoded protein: CAWSRQGGTEAFF. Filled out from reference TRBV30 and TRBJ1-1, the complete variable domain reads SQTIHQWPATLVQPVGSPLSLECTVEGTSNPNLYWYRQAAGRGLQLLFYSVGIGQISSEVPQNLSASRPQDRQFILSSKKLLLSDSGFYLCAWSRQGGTEAFFGQGTRLTVV.

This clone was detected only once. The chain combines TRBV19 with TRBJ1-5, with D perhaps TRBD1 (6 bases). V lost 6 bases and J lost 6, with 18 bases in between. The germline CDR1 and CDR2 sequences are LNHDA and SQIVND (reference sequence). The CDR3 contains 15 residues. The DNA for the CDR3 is TGTGCCAGTAGAGCAAGGGGGGTAAAGAGTCAGCCCCAGCATTTT. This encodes CASRARGVKSQPQHF.

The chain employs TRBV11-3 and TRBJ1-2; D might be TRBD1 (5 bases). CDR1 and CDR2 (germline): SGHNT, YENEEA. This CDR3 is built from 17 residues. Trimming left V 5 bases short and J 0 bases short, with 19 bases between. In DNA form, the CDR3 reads TGTGCCAGCAGCCAATTGACCGGGACCGAAGCTAACTATGGCTACACCTTC. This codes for CASSQLTGTEANYGYTF.

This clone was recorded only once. The CDR3 sequence is CSAIAYNEQFF. The CDR3 DNA is TGCAGTGCTATAGCCTACAATGAGCAGTTCTTC. This chain joins TRBV20-1 and TRBJ2-1, with D uncertain. The CDR3 totals 11 residues. The V gene's germline CDR1 is DFQATT and CDR2 SNEGSKA (reference sequence). Trimming cost V 4 bases and J 2 bases, with 3 bases left between them.

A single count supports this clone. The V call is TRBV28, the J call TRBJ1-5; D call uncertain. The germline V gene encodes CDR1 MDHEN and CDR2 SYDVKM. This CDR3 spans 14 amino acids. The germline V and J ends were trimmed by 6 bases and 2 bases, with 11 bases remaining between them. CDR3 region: CASSQSYGNQPQHF. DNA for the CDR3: TGTGCCAGCAGCCAAAGTTATGGCAATCAGCCCCAGCATTTT. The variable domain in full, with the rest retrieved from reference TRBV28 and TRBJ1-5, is DVKVTQSSRYLVKRTGEKVFLECVQDMDHENMFWYRQDPGLGLRLIYFSYDVKMKEKGDIPEGYSVSREKKERFSLILESASTNQTSMYLCASSQSYGNQPQHFGDGTRLSIL.

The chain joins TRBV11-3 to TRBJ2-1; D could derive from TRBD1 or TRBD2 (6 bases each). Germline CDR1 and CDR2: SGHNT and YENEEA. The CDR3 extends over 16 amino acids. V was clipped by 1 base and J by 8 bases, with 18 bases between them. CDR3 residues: CASSLGFTGAVDEQFF. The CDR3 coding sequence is TGTGCCAGCAGCTTAGGTTTTACGGGGGCAGTGGATGAGCAGTTCTTC.

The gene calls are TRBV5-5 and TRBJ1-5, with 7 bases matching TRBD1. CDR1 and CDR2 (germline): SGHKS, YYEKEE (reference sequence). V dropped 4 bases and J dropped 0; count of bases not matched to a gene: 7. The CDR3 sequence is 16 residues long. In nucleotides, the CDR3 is TGTGCCAGCAGCCCTCCAGGGGGAGATAGCAATCAGCCCCAGCATTTT. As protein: CASSPPGGDSNQPQHF. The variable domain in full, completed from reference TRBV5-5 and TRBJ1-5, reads DAGVTQSPTHLIKTRGQQVTLRCSPISGHKSVSWYQQVLGQGPQFIFQYYEKEERGRGNFPDRFSARQFPNYSSELNVNALLLGDSALYLCASSPPGGDSNQPQHFGDGTRLSIL.

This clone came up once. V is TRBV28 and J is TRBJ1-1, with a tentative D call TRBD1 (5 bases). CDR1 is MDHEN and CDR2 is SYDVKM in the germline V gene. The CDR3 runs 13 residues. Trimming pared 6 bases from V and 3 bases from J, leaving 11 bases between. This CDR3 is CASRLAGYTEAFF. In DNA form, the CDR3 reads TGTGCCAGCAGGCTGGCAGGGTACACTGAAGCTTTCTTT.

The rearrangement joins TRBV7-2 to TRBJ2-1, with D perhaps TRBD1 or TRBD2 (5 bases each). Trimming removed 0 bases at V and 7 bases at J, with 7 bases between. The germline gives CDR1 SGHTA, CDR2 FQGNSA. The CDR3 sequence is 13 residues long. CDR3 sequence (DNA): TGTGCCAGCAGCTTAGCCTGGGGGAATGAGCAGTTCTTC. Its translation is CASSLAWGNEQFF.

CDR3 amino acids: CASGPPGTGLGNTIYF. In nucleotides, the CDR3 is TGTGCTAGTGGTCCGCCGGGAACAGGGCTCGGAAACACCATATATTTT. The chain recombines TRBV12-5 with TRBJ1-3; D possibly corresponds to TRBD1 (6 bases). The germline V gene encodes CDR1 LGHNT and CDR2 FRNRAP. V lost 5 bases, J lost 4 bases, and 18 bases lay in between. This CDR3 contains 16 residues.

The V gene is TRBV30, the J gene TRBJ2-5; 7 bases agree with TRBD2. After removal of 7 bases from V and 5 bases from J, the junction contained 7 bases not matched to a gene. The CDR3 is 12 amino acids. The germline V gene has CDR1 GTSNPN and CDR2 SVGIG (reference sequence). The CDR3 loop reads CASRGGLETQYF. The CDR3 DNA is TGTGCCTCACGCGGGGGTCTGGAGACCCAGTACTTC.

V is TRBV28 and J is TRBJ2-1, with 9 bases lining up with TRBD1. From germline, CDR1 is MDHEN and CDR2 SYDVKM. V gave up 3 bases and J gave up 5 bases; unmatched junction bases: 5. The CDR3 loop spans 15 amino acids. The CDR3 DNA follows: TGTGCCAGCAGTTTCGGGACAGGGCCTGACAATGAGCAGTTCTTC. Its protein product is CASSFGTGPDNEQFF.

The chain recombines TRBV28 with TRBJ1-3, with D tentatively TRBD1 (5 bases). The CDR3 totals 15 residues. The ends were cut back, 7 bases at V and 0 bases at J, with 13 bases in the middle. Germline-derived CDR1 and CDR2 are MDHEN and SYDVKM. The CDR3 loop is CASIQGYGSGNTIYF. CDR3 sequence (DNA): TGTGCCAGCATCCAGGGTTACGGCTCTGGAAACACCATATATTTT.